This T cell receptor beta chain came from a study of blood T cell repertoires in COVID-19. This table comes from immunoSEQ multiplex PCR, and its TCRdb copy is limited to in-frame clones, with some not included. The sample contains over 130,000 clones, just under 85% of which appear only once. Germline CDR1 is LNHNV and CDR2 is YYDKDF (reference sequence). This CDR3 has 15 amino acids. The V and J ends lost 1 base and 3 bases respectively, with 12 bases between them. Sequenced input: PBMCs or T cells enriched from blood (not recorded which). The receptor's source is a woman between 45 and 65 years old with acute COVID-19. The chain links TRBV15 to TRBJ2-5, with a tentative D call TRBD1 (5 bases). The CDR3 here is CATSRGRDSKETQYF. Here the CDR3 DNA reads TGTGCCACCAGCAGAGGACGAGACAGTAAAGAGACCCAGTACTTC.